The 32 T cell receptor beta chains below all came from one sample that was sequenced in a study of siplizumab effects on memory and regulatory T cells. Profiling relied on immunoSEQ multiplex PCR, and the TCRdb table lists in-frame clones only, not all of them. The repertoire holds 87,000 or so clones, with approximately 93% as singletons. The material sequenced was non-Treg CD4+ T cells sorted from blood. The receptors were sampled from a human donor in good health.

This clone was seen once. The rearrangement links TRBV7-2 to TRBJ2-7; possibly TRBD2 for D (6 bases). CDR3 length: 14 amino acids. V dropped 1 base and J dropped 4 bases, with 11 bases sitting between them. Germline CDR1 and CDR2: SGHTA and FQGNSA. The CDR3 sequence is CASSLVEGPYEQYF. In DNA form, the CDR3 reads TGTGCCAGCAGCTTAGTGGAGGGGCCGTACGAGCAGTACTTC.

The chain carries TRBV30 and TRBJ2-1; D not certain. The ends were cut back, 2 bases at V and 7 bases at J, with 6 bases in the middle. The germline V gene encodes CDR1 GTSNPN and CDR2 SVGIG (reference sequence). This CDR3 comprises 11 residues. CDR3 loop: CAWSPRNEQFF. The CDR3 DNA is TGTGCCTGGAGTCCTAGGAATGAGCAGTTCTTC.

The rearrangement joins TRBV7-9 to TRBJ1-4; 7 nucleotides line up with TRBD1. The CDR3 sequence is 15 residues long. Germline V CDR1 and CDR2: SEHNR, FQNEAQ (reference sequence). J lost 7 bases, V lost 1 base, and 6 bases had no gene match. In nucleotides, the CDR3 is TGTGCCAGCAGCTTAGGGGCCAGGGGGTTTGAAAAACTGTTTTTT. Protein product: CASSLGARGFEKLFF.

The table lists this clone with a count of one. The chain is built from TRBV2 and TRBJ2-5; D gene unclear. Germline V CDR1 and CDR2: SNHLY, FYNNEI. There are 11 residues in the CDR3. Trimming took 2 bases from V and 7 from J, leaving 5 bases between them. CDR3 bases: TGTGCCAGCAGTGAAATGGGGACCCAGTACTTC. It codes for CASSEMGTQYF.

The V gene is TRBV11-3, the J gene TRBJ2-7; TRBD1 is a possible D gene (6 bases). Germline V gives CDR1 SGHNT, CDR2 YENEEA. The CDR3 spans 15 residues. V lost 5 bases and J lost 1, with 15 bases in between. The CDR3 protein is CASSPYFDRSYEQYF. CDR3 coding DNA: TGTGCCAGCAGCCCTTATTTCGACAGGTCCTACGAGCAGTACTTC.

This chain connects TRBV6-5 to TRBJ2-7; 7 nucleotides align to TRBD2. The V segment lost 2 bases and the J segment 0 bases; nucleotides outside the gene matches: 1. The CDR3 has 14 amino acids. Germline V CDR1 and CDR2: MNHEY, SVGAGI. This CDR3 reads CASSYGGVSYEQYF. The CDR3 DNA follows: TGTGCCAGCAGTTACGGGGGGGTCTCCTACGAGCAGTACTTC.

This sequence joins TRBV19 and TRBJ2-6; D not resolved. This CDR3 has 13 amino acids. Trimming pared 1 base from V and 5 bases from J, leaving 3 bases between. CDR1 LNHDA and CDR2 SQIVND come from the germline V gene (reference sequence). CDR3 nucleotides: TGTGCCAGTAGTATAGTTTGGGCCAACGTCCTGACTTTC. Protein sequence: CASSIVWANVLTF.

V usage is TRBV30 and J usage is TRBJ2-3; D remains ambiguous. Trimming removed 1 base from V and 3 bases from J, with 5 bases in between. The CDR3 consists of 12 residues. Germline V lookup: CDR1 GTSNPN, CDR2 SVGIG (reference sequence). CDR3 bases: TGTGCCTGGAGTGCTATAACAGATACGCAGTATTTT. Translating it yields CAWSAITDTQYF.

V gene TRBV6-1 combines with J gene TRBJ1-5; tentatively, D is TRBD1 (6 bases). CDR1 MNHNS and CDR2 SASEGT come from the germline V gene. This CDR3 comprises 15 residues. The germline V and J ends were trimmed by 6 bases and 2 bases, with 14 bases remaining between them. CDR3 loop: CASRPVGAGNQPQHF. The CDR3 nucleotides read TGTGCCAGCAGGCCCGTGGGGGCTGGCAATCAGCCCCAGCATTTT.

The chain recombines TRBV9 with TRBJ2-1; 10 nucleotides align to TRBD1. V shed 0 bases and J 4 bases; nucleotides not matched to a gene: 10. Germline CDR1 SGDLS, CDR2 YYNGEE. The CDR3 sequence is 18 residues long. The CDR3: CASSVGGGGTGVYNEQFF. The CDR3 DNA is TGTGCCAGCAGCGTAGGGGGTGGTGGGACAGGGGTGTACAATGAGCAGTTCTTC. Variable domain in full (rest from reference TRBV9 and TRBJ2-1): DSGVTQTPKHLITATGQRVTLRCSPRSGDLSVYWYQQSLDQGLQFLIQYYNGEERAKGNILERFSAQQFPDLHSELNLSSLELGDSALYFCASSVGGGGTGVYNEQFFGPGTRLTVL.

This chain uses TRBV9 with TRBJ2-3, with 8 nucleotides matching TRBD2. This CDR3 comprises 16 residues. Germline CDR1 and CDR2: SGDLS and YYNGEE. The J segment lost 2 bases and the V segment lost 0 bases, leaving 5 bases of the junction unmatched. The CDR3 DNA sequence: TGTGCCAGCAGCGTAGATACTAGCGGAATCACAGATACGCAGTATTTT. Its protein is CASSVDTSGITDTQYF.

The CDR3 is CAWRLSRDFETQYF. The CDR3 bases are TGTGCCTGGAGGTTATCTCGGGATTTCGAGACCCAGTACTTC. This chain joins TRBV30 and TRBJ2-5; TRBD2 might be the D (5 bases). The germline V gene has CDR1 GTSNPN and CDR2 SVGIG (reference sequence). CDR3 length equals 14 residues. Trimming cost V 3 bases and J 5 bases, with 16 bases left between them. Based on the CDR3 plus reference TRBV30 and TRBJ2-5, the full variable domain is SQTIHQWPATLVQPVGSPLSLECTVEGTSNPNLYWYRQAAGRGLQLLFYSVGIGQISSEVPQNLSASRPQDRQFILSSKKLLLSDSGFYLCAWRLSRDFETQYFGPGTRLLVL.

The V and J genes are TRBV10-2 and TRBJ1-1; D perhaps matches TRBD1 (5 bases). Germline assignment: CDR1 WSHSY and CDR2 SAAADI. V dropped 6 bases and J dropped 10 bases, with 21 bases sitting between them. The CDR3 is 14 amino acids. CDR3 loop: CASRMSPGVRVAFF. The DNA of the CDR3 is TGCGCCAGCAGAATGTCCCCGGGGGTGAGAGTAGCTTTCTTT.

This rearrangement joins TRBV5-5 to TRBJ2-2; no reliable D call. This CDR3 is 12 amino acids long. Trimming shortened V by 4 bases and J by 8 bases, and 9 bases separated the two germline ends. Per the germline V gene, CDR1 is SGHKS and CDR2 is YYEKEE (reference sequence). The CDR3 reads CASSLSEGELFF. DNA for the CDR3: TGTGCCAGCAGCCTAAGCGAGGGGGAGCTGTTTTTT.

The chain recombines TRBV5-1 with TRBJ1-3, with TRBD1 as a possible D gene (5 bases). In germline, CDR1 is SGHRS, CDR2 YFSETQ. The CDR3 covers 13 residues. V lost 3 bases and J lost 8, with 12 bases in between. This CDR3 is CASSSEGTDTIYF. As DNA, the CDR3 is TGCGCCAGCAGCTCGGAAGGGACGGACACCATATATTTT.

This sequence joins TRBV18 and TRBJ1-1, with D uncertain. The germline V gene encodes CDR1 KGHSH and CDR2 LQKENI. This CDR3 region has 15 residues. Trimming removed 5 bases at V and 1 base at J, with 14 bases between. Here the CDR3 reads CASSRQDIPNTEAFF. The CDR3, as DNA: TGTGCCAGCTCAAGGCAGGATATACCGAACACTGAAGCTTTCTTT.

The sample holds one count of this clone. The chain employs TRBV5-5 and TRBJ2-7, with 7 positions matching TRBD1. The CDR3 contains 15 residues. The junction had 5 bases not matched to a gene; V was cut back by 0 bases and J by 2 bases. Germline V lookup: CDR1 SGHKS, CDR2 YYEKEE (reference sequence). The CDR3 DNA sequence: TGTGCCAGCAGCTTGGGCCCGGGACAGACCTACGAGCAGTACTTC. Its translation: CASSLGPGQTYEQYF. Filled out from reference TRBV5-5 and TRBJ2-7, the complete variable domain reads DAGVTQSPTHLIKTRGQQVTLRCSPISGHKSVSWYQQVLGQGPQFIFQYYEKEERGRGNFPDRFSARQFPNYSSELNVNALLLGDSALYLCASSLGPGQTYEQYFGPGTRLTVT.

V usage is TRBV27 and J usage is TRBJ2-7, with a tentative D call TRBD1 (6 bases). CDR1 is MNHEY, CDR2 SMNVEV, per germline (reference sequence). Deletions cut 4 bases from V and 0 bases from J, with 16 bases between. The CDR3 is 16 residues long. CDR3 nucleotide sequence: TGTGCCAGCAGTTCTAACAGGGCGCTGAGCTCCTACGAGCAGTACTTC. Translation gives CASSSNRALSSYEQYF.

The rearrangement uses TRBV6-5 and TRBJ2-7, with TRBD1 identical over 8 bases. Trimming at V came to 6 bases and at J to 3 bases, leaving 1 base not matched to a gene. The CDR3 has 12 residues. Germline V lookup: CDR1 MNHEY, CDR2 SVGAGI. CDR3 sequence (DNA): TGTGCCAGCAGAGGGACAGGCTACGAGCAGTACTTC. This encodes CASRGTGYEQYF.

In its sample, this clone was seen once. The V gene is TRBV5-6, the J gene TRBJ2-1; D call uncertain. The V gene lost 5 bases and the J gene lost 0 bases, with 15 bases spanning the gap. In germline, CDR1 is SGHDT, CDR2 YYEEEE. This CDR3 has 16 residues. CDR3 region: CASSPGGYSSYNEQFF. As DNA, the CDR3 is TGTGCCAGCAGTCCTGGTGGATATTCCTCCTACAATGAGCAGTTCTTC. The full variable domain, completed using reference TRBV5-6 and TRBJ2-1, is DAGVTQSPTHLIKTRGQQVTLRCSPKSGHDTVSWYQQALGQGPQFIFQYYEEEERQRGNFPDRFSGHQFPNYSSELNVNALLLGDSALYLCASSPGGYSSYNEQFFGPGTRLTVL.

The chain links TRBV19 to TRBJ2-1; D uncertain. Germline V gene sequence: CDR1 LNHDA, CDR2 SQIVND (reference sequence). V was cut by 3 bases and J by 5 bases, with 8 bases left in between. The CDR3 has 13 amino acids. The CDR3 spells CASSISANNEQFF. The CDR3 region has the DNA TGTGCCAGTAGTATCTCAGCAAACAATGAGCAGTTCTTC.

The rearrangement links TRBV7-8 to TRBJ1-3, with D uncertain. The germline gives CDR1 SGHVS, CDR2 FQNEAQ. The V end lost 1 base, the J end lost 0 bases, and 16 bases lay between the germline ends. This CDR3 spans 18 amino acids. In nucleotides, the CDR3 is TGTGCCAGCAGCTTAGTTCTCTCAACAAGTTCCTCTGGAAACACCATATATTTT. Translation: CASSLVLSTSSSGNTIYF. Together with reference TRBV7-8 and TRBJ1-3, the CDR3 gives the full variable domain: GAGVSQSPRYKVAKRGQDVALRCDPISGHVSLFWYQQALGQGPEFLTYFQNEAQLDKSGLPSDRFFAERPEGSVSTLKIQRTQQEDSAVYLCASSLVLSTSSSGNTIYFGEGSWLTVV.

This clone has only one observation. This chain uses TRBV7-9 with TRBJ1-3, with D unclear. The CDR3 has 13 amino acids. V shed 1 base and J shed 1 base, with 2 bases lying between them. From germline, CDR1 is SEHNR and CDR2 FQNEAQ (reference sequence). CDR3 region: CASSLGSGNTIYF. The CDR3 DNA is TGTGCCAGCAGCTTAGGTTCTGGAAACACCATATATTTT.

The genes are TRBV4-1 and TRBJ1-5, with D perhaps TRBD1 (6 bases). The CDR3 sequence is 16 residues long. V lost 0 bases, J lost 2 bases, and 11 bases lay in between. The germline V gene has CDR1 MGHRA and CDR2 YSYEKL. CDR3 bases: TGCGCCAGCAGCCAAGATCTGACAGGACGCAATCAGCCCCAGCATTTT. Translated, it gives CASSQDLTGRNQPQHF.

This chain uses TRBV5-1 with TRBJ2-2, with 11 nucleotides matching TRBD2. The CDR3 runs 15 residues. Germline V gene sequence: CDR1 SGHRS, CDR2 YFSETQ. V gave up 5 bases and J gave up 4 bases; unmatched junction bases: 4. The CDR3 is CASSPTSGSTGELFF. DNA of the CDR3: TGCGCCAGCAGTCCCACTAGCGGGAGCACCGGGGAGCTGTTTTTT.

This sequence joins TRBV5-4 and TRBJ2-5, with D possibly being TRBD2 (6 bases). V gave up 4 bases and J gave up 2 bases, with 15 bases separating them. CDR1 is SGHNT and CDR2 is YYREEE in the germline V gene (reference sequence). The CDR3 has 15 amino acids. The DNA of the CDR3 is TGTGCCAGCAGCAGTGGGACTCATCCTCAAGAGACCCAGTACTTC. Translating gives CASSSGTHPQETQYF.

The chain is built from TRBV7-9 and TRBJ2-1; 8 bases fit TRBD2. CDR3 length: 15 amino acids. Germline CDR1 is SEHNR and CDR2 is FQNEAQ (reference sequence). V gave up 4 bases and J gave up 8 bases; unmatched junction bases: 10. The CDR3 region has the DNA TGTGCCAGCAGCTCCGTAGGTAGCGGGGCCGATGAGCAGTTCTTC. Encoded protein: CASSSVGSGADEQFF. Using reference TRBV7-9 and TRBJ2-1 for the parts outside the CDR3, the full variable domain is DTGVSQNPRHKITKRGQNVTFRCDPISEHNRLYWYRQTLGQGPEFLTYFQNEAQLEKSRLLSDRFSAERPKGSFSTLEIQRTEQGDSAMYLCASSSVGSGADEQFFGPGTRLTVL.

This CDR3 is CASSQDRVNEKLFF. The CDR3 DNA reads as TGTGCCAGCAGCCAAGATAGAGTTAATGAAAAACTGTTTTTT. The V and J genes are TRBV14 and TRBJ1-4; no clear D gene. The V gene's germline CDR1 is SGHDN and CDR2 FVKESK. V lost 0 bases to trimming and J lost 4 bases, with 6 bases between them. The CDR3 consists of 14 residues.

This sequence joins TRBV5-4 and TRBJ2-7; 13 nucleotides match TRBD2. The junction had 7 bases not matched to a gene; V was cut back by 5 bases and J by 5 bases. In germline, CDR1 is SGHNT, CDR2 YYREEE (reference sequence). The CDR3 has 15 residues. CDR3 in amino acids: CASSRTSGGVDEQYF. The CDR3 region has the DNA TGTGCCAGCAGTAGGACTAGCGGGGGAGTCGACGAGCAGTACTTC.

The V gene is TRBV19, the J gene TRBJ1-6; D is unresolved. CDR1 is LNHDA and CDR2 is SQIVND in the germline V gene (reference sequence). This CDR3 comprises 16 residues. V dropped 0 bases and J dropped 7 bases, with 13 bases sitting between them. CDR3 residues: CASSIDPTPRNSPLHF. In DNA, the CDR3 is TGTGCCAGTAGTATAGATCCCACGCCGAGGAATTCACCCCTCCACTTT.

This sequence joins TRBV2 and TRBJ2-5, with D unresolved. This CDR3 has 13 amino acids. Per germline, CDR1 SNHLY and CDR2 FYNNEI. V lost 4 bases and J 5 bases, leaving 11 bases between the germline ends. The CDR3 DNA follows: TGTGCCAGCAGTGGGCTAAGTCCTGAGACCCAGTACTTC. It is translated as CASSGLSPETQYF.

This chain uses TRBV4-1 with TRBJ1-5; possible D gene TRBD1, 5 bases. Trimming stripped 0 bases from V and 1 base from J, with 10 bases between. This CDR3 region has 16 residues. CDR1 MGHRA and CDR2 YSYEKL come from the germline V gene. CDR3: CASSQEWGGSNQPQHF. The CDR3, as DNA: TGCGCCAGCAGCCAAGAATGGGGGGGGAGCAATCAGCCCCAGCATTTT.